This TCR beta chain was sequenced during a study of blood T cell repertoires in COVID-19. As for the study in general: Donors in the United States, Italy and Spain gave samples during acute or convalescent COVID-19. Sources were T cells, B-cell-depleted T cells, or PBMCs; the material itself was cDNA or gDNA.

Study processing details: Reference gene primer amplification gave nucleated cell count estimates. TCRdb's table, derived via immunoSEQ multiplex PCR, lists solely in-frame clones and lacks some. V and J calls plus clone size are reproduced from that table; the DNA served to infer D and trimming. The table lists 150,000 to 180,000 clones, around 90% of them singletons, with less than 0.6% in the top ten. This clone was recorded only once. Germline V CDR1 and CDR2: SQVTM, ANQGSEA. This CDR3 spans 13 amino acids. Sample: peripheral blood. The chain recombines TRBV29-1 with TRBJ2-5; the match to TRBD1 covers 10 bases. The DNA end favors TRBJ2-7, so the J call may be wrong. This receptor was obtained from a man aged 50 to 60 with acute or convalescent COVID-19. CDR3 in amino acids: CSVGQGESYEQYF. CDR3 bases: TGCAGCGTCGGACAGGGGGAATCCTACGAGCAGTACTTC.